Below are 21 T cell receptor beta chains sequenced from a single sample in a study of blood T cell repertoires in COVID-19. Sequencing was performed with immunoSEQ multiplex PCR; in TCRdb, only in-frame clones are kept and a portion is missing. The data contain about 200,000 clones, about 83% of them singletons. Sequencing used PBMCs or T cells enriched from blood (not recorded which). The receptors were gathered from a man in his forties or fifties with acute COVID-19.

The chain uses TRBV28 and TRBJ1-2; 7 positions match TRBD1. Germline assignment: CDR1 MDHEN and CDR2 SYDVKM. This CDR3 spans 16 amino acids. J lost 4 bases, V lost 3 bases, and 11 bases had no gene match. CDR3 loop: CASSFQRPGQIYGYTF. CDR3 DNA sequence: TGTGCCAGCAGTTTTCAACGGCCGGGACAGATCTATGGCTACACCTTC.

This clone appeared a few times. This chain links TRBV19 with TRBJ2-2, with TRBD2 as a possible D gene (6 bases). The CDR3 sequence is 17 residues long. Germline loops: CDR1 LNHDA, CDR2 SQIVND (reference sequence). Trimming took 8 bases from V and 0 from J, leaving 19 bases between them. The CDR3: CASEVDRGTANTGELFF. The CDR3 DNA is TGTGCCAGTGAAGTTGACCGGGGGACCGCGAACACCGGGGAGCTGTTTTTT.

The chain has TRBV11-2 and TRBJ2-1; D gene unclear. The CDR3 has 13 amino acids. Trimming pared 5 bases from V and 5 bases from J, leaving 10 bases between. From germline, CDR1 is SGHAT and CDR2 FQNNGV. This CDR3 is CASSPGYNNEQFF. CDR3 sequence (DNA): TGTGCCAGCAGCCCCGGGTATAACAATGAGCAGTTCTTC.

V gene TRBV27 combines with J gene TRBJ2-1; TRBD2 matches at 11 bases. This CDR3 is 19 amino acids long. Germline V gene data show CDR1 as MNHEY and CDR2 as SMNVEV (reference sequence). V was clipped by 5 bases and J by 2 bases; unmatched bases: 14. Here the CDR3 reads CASSSVLGLAEVPYNEQFF. The CDR3 nucleotides read TGTGCCAGCAGTAGTGTCTTGGGACTAGCGGAGGTTCCCTACAATGAGCAGTTCTTC.

The V and J genes are TRBV3-1 (or the pseudogene TRBV3-2) and TRBJ2-2; TRBD1 matches at 9 bases. The CDR3 has 18 residues. Trimming cost V 3 bases and J 1 base; bases outside gene matches: 9. The germline CDR1 and CDR2 sequences are LGHDT and YNNKEL (reference sequence). The CDR3 is CASSQLGDRVWNTGELFF. The CDR3 DNA is TGTGCCAGCAGCCAGTTGGGGGACAGGGTGTGGAACACCGGGGAGCTGTTTTTT.

The chain combines TRBV7-9 with TRBJ2-3; no reliable D call. Germline V gene data show CDR1 as SEHNR and CDR2 as FQNEAQ (reference sequence). V lost 7 bases to trimming and J lost 2 bases, with 7 bases between them. There are 12 residues in the CDR3. CDR3 in DNA: TGTGCCAGCATATCCCCCACAGATACGCAGTATTTT. Its protein is CASISPTDTQYF.

The V gene is TRBV4-1, the J gene TRBJ1-4, with D unclear. The CDR3 has 16 amino acids. V shed 4 bases and J shed 5 bases, with 17 bases lying between them. Germline CDR1 and CDR2: MGHRA and YSYEKL. The CDR3 loop is CASSPGIGSTNEKLFF. Here the CDR3 DNA reads TGCGCCAGCAGCCCGGGGATCGGGAGCACGAATGAAAAACTGTTTTTT.

J is TRBJ1-4 and V is TRBV28, with a tentative D call TRBD1 (5 bases). Germline CDR1 and CDR2: MDHEN and SYDVKM. CDR3 length: 14 residues. V lost 8 bases and J 2 bases, leaving 12 bases between the germline ends. The CDR3, as DNA: TGTGCCAGCTGGGATGGGGGGACTAATGAAAAACTGTTTTTT. It translates to CASWDGGTNEKLFF.

This clone is a singleton in its sample. This rearrangement joins TRBV15 to TRBJ2-7, with 9 bases that match TRBD2. CDR3 size: 15 residues. The V and J ends lost 4 bases and 0 bases, in that order; junction bases with no gene match: 4. From germline, CDR1 is LNHNV and CDR2 YYDKDF (reference sequence). The CDR3 loop is CATSKEREASYEQYF. In nucleotides, the CDR3 is TGTGCCACCAGCAAGGAGCGGGAGGCCTCCTACGAGCAGTACTTC.

The V and J genes are TRBV5-1 and TRBJ2-1; 11 positions agree with TRBD2. The CDR3 is 14 amino acids. Trimming at V came to 8 bases and at J to 8 bases, leaving 9 bases not matched to a gene. CDR1 is SGHRS, CDR2 YFSETQ, per germline. The CDR3 nucleotides read TGCGCCAGTTCACCGGGACTAGCGGTAGATGAGCAGTTCTTC. The encoded protein is CASSPGLAVDEQFF.

The chain uses TRBV7-9 and TRBJ2-3; TRBD2 might be the D (7 bases). Trimming removed 2 bases at V and 2 bases at J, with 17 bases between. The CDR3 runs to 17 residues. CDR1 SEHNR and CDR2 FQNEAQ come from the germline V gene (reference sequence). CDR3 sequence: CASSLRRGGLPTDTQYF. The CDR3 nucleotides read TGTGCCAGCAGCTTAAGGAGGGGGGGACTACCCACAGATACGCAGTATTTT.

This CDR3 reads CASSLLSQGDEQYF. Written as DNA, the CDR3 is TGTGCCAGCAGTTTATTGAGTCAGGGGGACGAGCAGTACTTC. The chain links TRBV28 to TRBJ2-7, with TRBD1 matching over 7 bases. Germline trimming cut 1 base from V and 5 bases from J; bases unmatched to any gene: 5. CDR1 is MDHEN and CDR2 is SYDVKM in the germline V gene. The CDR3 loop spans 14 amino acids.

This clone was picked up one time. The rearrangement links TRBV27 to TRBJ2-2, with D possibly being TRBD1 (6 bases). V was shortened by 7 bases and J by 5 bases, with 8 bases between the two germline ends. The CDR3 sequence is 12 residues long. CDR1 is MNHEY and CDR2 is SMNVEV in the germline V gene (reference sequence). CDR3 region: CASKGVTGELFF. CDR3 nucleotides: TGTGCCAGCAAGGGGGTGACCGGGGAGCTGTTTTTT.

The chain carries TRBV28 and TRBJ1-1; D gene unclear. V dropped 3 bases and J dropped 9 bases, with 23 bases sitting between them. The CDR3 sequence is 16 residues long. Germline V gene lookup returns CDR1 MDHEN and CDR2 SYDVKM. The CDR3 DNA is TGTGCCAGCAGTTTGGGGTCAGGTTTCGGCCCGGGGAAAGCTTTCTTT. Amino acids: CASSLGSGFGPGKAFF.

The chain couples TRBV14 to TRBJ1-4; D not resolved. Germline V gene data show CDR1 as SGHDN and CDR2 as FVKESK. This CDR3 contains 14 residues. V was clipped by 3 bases and J by 2 bases, with 7 bases between them. The CDR3 DNA sequence: TGTGCCAGCAGCCAGAGGTACACTAATGAAAAACTGTTTTTT. Translation gives CASSQRYTNEKLFF.

This clone was picked up one time. The genes are TRBV9 and TRBJ2-7; 9 bases line up with TRBD1. This CDR3 region has 14 residues. The junction had 5 bases not matched to a gene; V was cut back by 3 bases and J by 4 bases. In germline, CDR1 is SGDLS, CDR2 YYNGEE. The CDR3 sequence: CASSAGTGLYEQYF. In DNA form, the CDR3 reads TGTGCCAGCAGCGCCGGGACAGGGTTATACGAGCAGTACTTC.

The chain carries TRBV7-9 and TRBJ1-3; TRBD1 matches 10 bases. The CDR3 consists of 15 residues. Germline trimming cut 6 bases from V and 2 bases from J; bases unmatched to any gene: 4. From germline, CDR1 is SEHNR and CDR2 FQNEAQ (reference sequence). The CDR3 sequence: CASRTGTGAGNTIYF. The CDR3 DNA is TGTGCCAGCAGGACAGGGACAGGGGCTGGAAACACCATATATTTT.

V and J are TRBV7-9 and TRBJ2-7; 7 positions match TRBD1. This CDR3 has 14 amino acids. CDR1 and CDR2 from the germline V gene are SEHNR and FQNEAQ (reference sequence). V gave up 3 bases and J gave up 2 bases; unmatched junction bases: 4. The CDR3: CASSFGTVPYEQYF. As DNA, the CDR3 is TGTGCCAGCAGCTTTGGGACAGTACCCTACGAGCAGTACTTC.

The CDR3 region has the DNA TGTGCCAGCAGTGATCAACTAGCGGGAGGCGATACGCAGTATTTT. It is translated as CASSDQLAGGDTQYF. The chain couples TRBV2 to TRBJ2-3; 12 bases are a match to TRBD2. The trim removed 3 bases at V and 6 bases at J, leaving 4 bases unmatched. The CDR3 is made up of 15 amino acids. Germline values: CDR1 SNHLY, CDR2 FYNNEI. Variable domain in full (rest from reference TRBV2 and TRBJ2-3): EPEVTQTPSHQVTQMGQEVILRCVPISNHLYFYWYRQILGQKVEFLVSFYNNEISEKSEIFDDQFSVERPDGSNFTLKIRSTKLEDSAMYFCASSDQLAGGDTQYFGPGTRLTVL.

V gene TRBV5-1 combines with J gene TRBJ2-1; D gene uncertain. CDR1 SGHRS and CDR2 YFSETQ come from the germline V gene. The CDR3 runs 14 residues. Trimming took 0 bases from V and 2 from J, leaving 6 bases between them. CDR3 nucleotides: TGCGCCAGCAGCTTGGAAACAGCCTACAATGAGCAGTTCTTC. Translation gives CASSLETAYNEQFF.

A single count supports this clone. This chain joins TRBV3-1 (or the pseudogene TRBV3-2) and TRBJ2-1; 7 bases fit TRBD1. The CDR3 has 15 residues. After removal of 1 base from V and 3 bases from J, the junction contained 3 bases not matched to a gene. Germline V CDR1 and CDR2: LGHDT, YNNKEL (reference sequence). The CDR3 DNA sequence: TGTGCCAGCAGCCAAGGTGGGACAGACTACAATGAGCAGTTCTTC. Translated: CASSQGGTDYNEQFF.